A single sample gave rise to the 14 T cell receptor beta chains below, sequenced in a study of tumor-infiltrating lymphocytes in localized non-small cell lung cancer. Measured with immunoSEQ multiplex PCR; TCRdb has only the in-frame clones, and not every one. The sample gives 20,000 to 25,000 clones, about three fifths of which show up once; more than 5% is in the top ten. Sequenced input: lung tumor tissue. These TCRs come from a human donor with non-small cell lung cancer.

The V call is TRBV25-1, the J call TRBJ2-5, with D uncertain. The germline V gene encodes CDR1 MGHDK and CDR2 SYGVNS. Trimming took off 3 bases at V and 4 bases at J, with 9 bases between the two ends. The CDR3 spans 13 residues. This CDR3 reads CASSDSPVETQYF. CDR3 sequence (DNA): TGTGCCAGCAGTGATAGCCCGGTAGAGACCCAGTACTTC.

J is TRBJ2-7 and V is TRBV19, with a possible D match to TRBD2 (6 bases). V lost 6 bases, J lost 7 bases, and 13 bases lay in between. The CDR3 consists of 12 residues. Germline V lookup: CDR1 LNHDA, CDR2 SQIVND (reference sequence). CDR3 residues: CASSELGGEQYF. The CDR3 coding sequence is TGTGCCAGTAGCGAGTTGGGGGGAGAGCAGTACTTC.

CDR3 amino acids: CASSPGLDSYGYTF. Here the CDR3 DNA reads TGTGCCAGCTCACCCGGACTGGATAGCTATGGCTACACCTTC. The rearrangement joins TRBV18 to TRBJ1-2, with D unresolved. V lost 3 bases, J lost 4 bases, and 12 bases lay in between. Germline CDR1 and CDR2: KGHSH and LQKENI. The length of the CDR3 is 14 residues.

In its sample, this clone was seen a few times. The V gene is TRBV29-1, the J gene TRBJ2-3; D is possibly TRBD1 or TRBD2 (5 bases each). The CDR3 runs 16 residues. Trimming pared 4 bases from V and 0 bases from J, leaving 17 bases between. The V gene's germline CDR1 is SQVTM and CDR2 ANQGSEA. CDR3 in DNA: TGCAGCGTTGGGGGGAACGCCTTTACTAGCACAGATACGCAGTATTTT. Translated: CSVGGNAFTSTDTQYF.

The rearrangement uses TRBV7-2 and TRBJ1-2; D is unresolved. V was cut by 5 bases and J by 5 bases, with 21 bases left in between. This CDR3 has 16 amino acids. Germline CDR1 and CDR2: SGHTA and FQGNSA. CDR3 nucleotide sequence: TGTGCCAGCAGCGAAGGACCCCGGATATTTGTTTATGGCTACACCTTC. Translation gives CASSEGPRIFVYGYTF.

The genes are TRBV28 and TRBJ2-7; D may be TRBD2 (5 bases). This CDR3 spans 12 amino acids. Trimming took off 8 bases at V and 2 bases at J, with 10 bases between the two ends. Germline loops: CDR1 MDHEN, CDR2 SYDVKM. The CDR3 protein is CASGRLTYEQYF. The CDR3 DNA follows: TGTGCCAGCGGGAGACTCACCTACGAGCAGTACTTC.

The rearrangement joins TRBV30 to TRBJ2-7; D may correspond to TRBD1 or TRBD2 (5 bases each). Germline CDR1 and CDR2: GTSNPN and SVGIG (reference sequence). The CDR3 has 15 residues. Trimming shortened V by 0 bases and J by 3 bases, and 15 bases separated the two germline ends. In DNA, the CDR3 is TGTGCCTGGAGTGTACGAGGGACGCCGGTCTACGAGCAGTACTTC. As protein: CAWSVRGTPVYEQYF.

This rearrangement joins TRBV18 to TRBJ2-7; no definite D call. CDR1 KGHSH and CDR2 LQKENI come from the germline V gene. The ends were cut back, 2 bases at V and 0 bases at J, with 17 bases in the middle. The CDR3 loop spans 17 amino acids. CDR3 DNA: TGTGCCAGCTCACCAGTTCTCCCCTCGTACGGCTCCTACGAGCAGTACTTC. Translation: CASSPVLPSYGSYEQYF. Full variable domain (remainder filled in from reference TRBV18 and TRBJ2-7): NAGVMQNPRHLVRRRGQEARLRCSPMKGHSHVYWYRQLPEEGLKFMVYLQKENIIDESGMPKERFSAEFPKEGPSILRIQQVVRGDSAAYFCASSPVLPSYGSYEQYFGPGTRLTVT.

This clone is medium-sized. At one end, the junction sequence differs from germline, possibly due to a read error. The chain joins TRBV27 to TRBJ2-7, with D perhaps matching TRBD2 (5 bases). Germline assignment: CDR1 MNHEY and CDR2 SMNVEV (reference sequence). There are 11 residues in the CDR3. This CDR3 reads CASSLQISDFF. In DNA form, the CDR3 reads TGTGCCAGCAGTTTACAAATATCGGACTTCTTC.

This clone was counted between two and nine times. The CDR3 coding sequence is TGTGCCAGCAGTTGGGACCCTAGCAATCAGCCCCAGCATTTT. Protein sequence: CASSWDPSNQPQHF. The chain combines TRBV6-1 with TRBJ1-5; TRBD1 might be the D (5 bases). CDR1 is MNHNS, CDR2 SASEGT, per germline. The CDR3 runs to 14 residues. Deletions cut 5 bases from V and 0 bases from J, with 8 bases between.

The chain has TRBV7-2 and TRBJ2-7; D is possibly TRBD1 or TRBD2 (5 bases each). V was pared by 5 bases and J by 6 bases, with 20 bases between. CDR3 size: 15 residues. Per the germline V gene, CDR1 is SGHTA and CDR2 is FQGNSA. The CDR3 nucleotides read TGTGCCAGCAGCACCGGGACCGCCGGTAGGAGCGAGCAGTACTTC. This sequence encodes CASSTGTAGRSEQYF.

Concerning this clone itself: Other DNA sequences in the same sample also yield this CDR3. The CDR3 reads CASSSGPPDYNEQFF. The CDR3 DNA is TGTGCCAGCAGCTCGGGTCCCCCGGACTACAATGAGCAGTTCTTC. This chain links TRBV7-3 with TRBJ2-1; unclear D gene. The germline CDR1 and CDR2 sequences are SGHTA and FQGTGA. This CDR3 contains 15 residues. The V gene lost 4 bases and the J gene lost 3 bases, with 13 bases spanning the gap.

The CDR3: CASSPFGQATEAFF. The CDR3 DNA reads as TGTGCCAGTAGTCCGTTCGGACAGGCCACTGAAGCTTTCTTT. The J gene is TRBJ1-1, the V gene TRBV19; 7 bases map to TRBD1. This CDR3 region has 14 residues. The V segment lost 5 bases and the J segment 4 bases; nucleotides outside the gene matches: 7. Germline CDR1 and CDR2: LNHDA and SQIVND (reference sequence).

The chain employs TRBV19 and TRBJ1-5; D unresolved. Trimming removed 7 bases from V and 1 base from J, with 8 bases in between. There are 13 residues in the CDR3. Germline loops: CDR1 LNHDA, CDR2 SQIVND (reference sequence). In DNA form, the CDR3 reads TGTGCCAGTAATAAGGGAAGCAATCAGCCCCAGCATTTT. It specifies CASNKGSNQPQHF.